The clone carrying this T cell receptor beta chain was detected many times. What it binds is not known. The sample belongs to a study of response to subunit inactivated influenza vaccine. Points from the study as a whole: After each seasonal influenza vaccination, few new T cells are recruited, the authors suggested.

Trimming cost V 2 bases and J 2 bases, with 12 bases left between them. The V gene's germline CDR1 is MGHRA and CDR2 YSYEKL. CDR3 length: 16 amino acids. TCRdb re-analysed the RT-PCR reads in MiXCR, keeping a single row per CDR3 protein. The data show about half a million distinct CDR3 sequences, 6% to 9% seen once. The chain recombines TRBV4-1 with TRBJ2-2; unclear D gene. The specimen was PBMCs from blood, collected around 25 months after vaccination. The receptor comes from a man between 50 and 75 years old who received an inactivated influenza vaccine. Written as DNA, the CDR3 is TGCGCCAGCAGCCAAAATGTCGGGTTAAACACCGGGGAGCTGTTTTTT. Amino acid sequence: CASSQNVGLNTGELFF.